One sample yielded the 10 T cell receptor beta chains listed below, sequenced in a study of cytomegalovirus exposure and HLA in healthy donors. Profiling relied on immunoSEQ multiplex PCR, and the TCRdb table lists in-frame clones only, not all of them. The sample has some 180,000 clones, about nine tenths seen once; the top ten hold more than 5.5%. Sequenced material: PBMCs. These receptors originate from a man aged 25-40 years in good health and CMV-seropositive.

This clone was counted a few times. The V and J genes are TRBV29-1 and TRBJ1-2, with D hard to call. V lost 5 bases, J lost 3 bases, and 10 bases lay in between. CDR3 length: 12 residues. CDR1 and CDR2 (germline): SQVTM, ANQGSEA. CDR3 nucleotide sequence: TGCAGCGTTCTGCCGGGCGACTATGGCTACACCTTC. Its protein product is CSVLPGDYGYTF.

V usage is TRBV11-2 and J usage is TRBJ2-1; 7 bases agree with TRBD2. The CDR3 loop spans 15 amino acids. With 1 base clipped from V and 7 bases from J, the junction kept 7 bases outside the gene matches. Germline-derived CDR1 and CDR2 are SGHAT and FQNNGV. CDR3: CASSLGPGGANEQFF. The CDR3 nucleotides are TGTGCCAGCAGCTTAGGGCCGGGAGGCGCGAATGAGCAGTTCTTC.

V and J are TRBV7-3 and TRBJ1-1, with D perhaps TRBD1 (5 bases). Between the trimmed V and J ends, which lost 5 bases and 1 base, there was a span of 11 bases. This CDR3 contains 14 residues. Germline CDR1 and CDR2: SGHTA and FQGTGA. The CDR3 DNA reads as TGTGCCAGCAGCGTGGGACTGTCGAACACTGAAGCTTTCTTT. It encodes CASSVGLSNTEAFF. Combining the CDR3 with reference TRBV7-3 and TRBJ1-1 gives the whole variable domain GAGVSQTPSNKVTEKGKYVELRCDPISGHTALYWYRQSLGQGPEFLIYFQGTGAADDSGLPNDRFFAVRPEGSVSTLKIQRTERGDSAVYLCASSVGLSNTEAFFGQGTRLTVV.

The CDR3 bases are TGTGCCATCAGTGAGTTTGACATTGACGAGACCCAGTACTTC. The encoded protein is CAISEFDIDETQYF. The V and J genes are TRBV10-3 and TRBJ2-5, with D uncertain. This CDR3 comprises 14 residues. Deletions cut 1 base from V and 5 bases from J, with 11 bases between. CDR1 is ENHRY, CDR2 SYGVKD, per germline.

This clone was found once. The V call is TRBV28, the J call TRBJ2-1; 8 bases align to TRBD2. The trim removed 6 bases at V and 8 bases at J, leaving 12 bases unmatched. The length of the CDR3 is 15 residues. CDR1 and CDR2 (germline): MDHEN, SYDVKM. This CDR3 is CASRESSGSRDEQFF. The CDR3, as DNA: TGTGCCAGCAGGGAAAGCAGCGGGAGTAGGGATGAGCAGTTCTTC.

The V and J genes are TRBV11-3 and TRBJ1-2; no definite D call. The length of the CDR3 is 13 residues. The ends were cut back, 5 bases at V and 8 bases at J, with 15 bases in the middle. Germline assignment: CDR1 SGHNT and CDR2 YENEEA. CDR3: CASSPDMGRGYTF. The CDR3 region has the DNA TGTGCCAGCAGCCCAGACATGGGAAGGGGCTACACCTTC.

The chain joins TRBV6-4 to TRBJ2-5; D not certain. V was pared by 4 bases and J by 2 bases, with 14 bases between. CDR3 length equals 15 residues. Germline values: CDR1 MRHNA, CDR2 SNTAGT. CDR3 sequence reads: CASSGPPDQQETQYF. The CDR3 region has the DNA TGTGCCAGCAGTGGGCCTCCGGATCAGCAAGAGACCCAGTACTTC.

The CDR3, as DNA: TGTGCCATCAGTGAGTCCCGCGGGAAAGGGGCCTATGGATACGAGCAGTACTTC. It is translated as CAISESRGKGAYGYEQYF. This rearrangement joins TRBV10-3 to TRBJ2-7, with D tentatively TRBD2 (6 bases). Trimming cost V 0 bases and J 4 bases, with 22 bases left between them. This CDR3 is built from 18 residues. Looked up from germline, CDR1 is ENHRY and CDR2 is SYGVKD.

This rearrangement joins TRBV5-1 to TRBJ1-1, with TRBD1 identical over 12 bases. CDR3 length equals 19 residues. The trim removed 0 bases at V and 3 bases at J, leaving 12 bases unmatched. The germline V gene has CDR1 SGHRS and CDR2 YFSETQ. DNA for the CDR3: TGCGCCAGCAGCTTGGAGGCCATAGGGACAGGGGGCCGGGACACTGAAGCTTTCTTT. Translating gives CASSLEAIGTGGRDTEAFF.

The chain links TRBV27 to TRBJ1-2; 9 bases match TRBD1. CDR1 MNHEY and CDR2 SMNVEV come from the germline V gene (reference sequence). Trimming took 3 bases from V and 8 from J; bases not matched to a gene: 13. The CDR3 length is 16 residues. CDR3 region: CASSFSGTGLIGGYTF. CDR3 sequence (DNA): TGTGCCAGCAGTTTTTCCGGGACAGGGCTGATAGGGGGCTACACCTTC.